This TCR beta chain was profiled in a study of cytomegalovirus exposure and HLA in healthy donors (dated by TCRdb to 2016 to 2017). For the study in its entirety: An earlier analysis of about 560 of the donors reported 276 Gb of sequence data and 117 million unique TCR beta sequences obtained from some 170 million T cells. An early release that covered about 600 HLA-typed donors contained about 300 gigabases of sequencing data and 80 million or so unique TCR sequences. Of the 300 to 500 genotyped donors, 70% to 90% were placed in the genetic ancestry cluster associated with self-reported Caucasian donors. The aim of the study was to test whether cataloging public T cell receptors could identify signatures of past pathogen exposure. Using immunosequencing, the study profiled T cell repertoires from roughly 650 subjects and related those repertoires to cytomegalovirus serostatus. Besides the first cohort of some 670 subjects, a separate validation cohort made up of roughly 120 different subjects was used. To predict cytomegalovirus infection status, the study combined high-throughput TCR immunosequencing, statistical association of individual TCRs with disease status, and machine learning. In a later analysis, previously published TCR beta repertoires from 500 to 750 donors were re-analyzed and high-resolution HLA genotyping was added so that TCR occurrence patterns could be studied. The later analysis used no new phenotypic data to find candidate immune exposures, relying instead on TCR beta sequences and their occurrence across donors. An earlier analysis of nearly 600 of the donors applied high-throughput TCR beta sequencing to assess whether each TCR beta V gene segment acted as functional or pseudogenic. Donor age, sex, ethnicity and CMV serostatus were compiled alongside the repertoire data. In a later genetic analysis, genome-wide SNP genotypes for about three fifths of the roughly 670 donors were used, and that subset was treated as a discovery cohort. Every repertoire in the discovery cohort had been generated on one and the same sequencing platform. HLA typing covered class I and class II loci at four-digit resolution. The number of donors typed differed by locus, with 629-630 for A, B, C, DRB1 and DQB1, 522 for DQA1, nearly 610 for DPA1, and around 450 for DPB1. A few DR-DQ haplotypes were treated as single units for association and clustering because of strong linkage in the cohort. Across approximately 400 genotyped donors of the cohort, an average of about 240,000 unique TCR beta nucleotide sequences per donor were sequenced, and roughly 20% of those sequences were non-productive. What the authors observed across the whole study: In a later analysis, TCR association rates were found to vary across HLA loci, with the most associated TCRs seen for DRB1 alleles and the fewest for HLA-C alleles. HLA typing was unavailable for some donors at each locus, so association tests used only the typed subset. The authors suggested that the approach could potentially be generalized to other disease states and immunological phenotypes. The sequencing pipeline was judged likely to have produced a cluster of highly shared sequence variants as a technical artifact. Because counts were too low, about 17 rarely observed V segments, including chromosome 9 orphons, were excluded from the earlier analysis of a few hundred of the donors. A further reported finding was that TCR beta sequences accurately predicted the HLA-A and HLA-B alleles for most subjects in the first cohort. At a false discovery rate of 0.05, a later analysis linked 15,000 to 20,000 TCR beta sequences to specific HLA alleles. Broadly in line with IMGT annotations, most TCR beta V segments showed up in productive rearrangements about 87% or about 30% of the time in an earlier analysis of some 590 of the donors. Compared with the roughly 720-donor mean, donors in an Asian-associated ancestry cluster had fewer N-insertions in productive TCRs, according to a later genetic analysis. The only immune exposure information available for the cohort was CMV serostatus. According to a later analysis, most CMV-associated TCR beta chains appeared to be HLA-restricted, and the HLA associations seemed to be driven largely by CMV exposure. Assigning TCR associations to individual alleles was difficult when HLA alleles, especially DR and DQ, strongly co-occurred. The study listed 164 TCR beta chains as associated with cytomegalovirus. Because the 87-base-pair reads could not distinguish some IMGT-functional V segments, including TRBV6-2 and TRBV6-3, those segments were excluded. The classifier was reported to diagnose cytomegalovirus status with high specificity and sensitivity in both the original and validation cohorts. Compared with equally common non-associated chains, HLA-associated TCR beta chains in a later analysis were more clonally expanded and had lower generation probabilities. While some public TCRs were present in many individuals, most TCR sequences turned up only very rarely across donors. In vitro tests confirmed that a few of the cytomegalovirus-associated TCR beta chains recognize cytomegalovirus antigens. Presence/absence analyses assumed roughly uniform sequencing depth across donors, an assumption that may not hold. In a later analysis, several top co-occurrence clusters were reported to appear linked to parvovirus B19, influenza, CMV and Epstein-Barr virus. V-gene and J-gene trimming of TCR beta chains was associated with a missense DCLRE1C variant in a later genetic analysis, and the association was replicated in an independent cohort. Only TCR beta chains were sequenced in this cohort, and the absence of alpha or paired-chain data limited detectable features. Linkage disequilibrium might explain the correlated functional status among segregating V segments, but an unknown experimental factor could not be excluded.

Germline trimming amounts to 3 bases on V and 4 bases on J, with 5 as the count of junction bases outside the gene matches. The cysteine opens and the phenylalanine closes a CDR3 of 15 amino acids. Only CDR3 DNA is held: 45 bases, read in frame from base 1. CDR1 KGHSH and CDR2 LQKENI are derived from the germline V gene. Library preparation used the immunoSEQ multiplex PCR assay. For the multiplex PCR, a mixture combining 60 forward primers for TCR Vbeta segments and 13 reverse primers for TCR Jbeta segments was used. The CDR3 region of rearranged TCR beta genes was amplified from genomic DNA with a multiplex PCR assay. On the Illumina HiSeq System, the amplified TCR beta libraries were sequenced as 87-base-pair reads. Per the authors' processing: In a later analysis, 80 million or so unique TCR beta chains were counted across the approximately 640 repertoires, and approximately 11 million of these chains were shared by at least two donors. To remove PCR and sequencing errors, raw reads were error-corrected and collapsed into unique sequences using a nearest-neighbor algorithm that merged closely related sequences. To assign V, D and J gene segments, CDR3 sequences were aligned to IMGT reference sequences. For a sequence to be retained, at least a six-nucleotide match to both a V gene segment and a J gene segment was required. Rearrangements were classified as productive when the CDR3 lacked stop codons and remained in frame with V and J, and all other rearrangements were classified as non-productive. CDR3 was defined by IMGT convention, running from the second conserved V-encoded cysteine to the conserved J-encoded phenylalanine. In an earlier analysis of 587 of the donors, sequences lacking an unambiguous match to a single V gene segment were excluded. An earlier analysis of several hundred of the donors called V segments functional above 56.7% productive rearrangements and segregating when the between-donor standard deviation exceeded 5%. A statistical classification framework was built to diagnose cytomegalovirus status from the catalog of TCR beta chain sequences. In a later analysis, TCR nucleotide sequences were compared against IMGT/GENE-DB human TR gene sequences so that V and J genes could be assigned. The TCRdist pipeline was used in a later analysis to assign CDR3 sequences and most-parsimonious VDJ recombination scenarios. In a later analysis, each TCR beta chain was defined by its CDR3 amino acid sequence together with its V-gene family, and reads without a unique V-gene family were excluded. As a way to deal with suspected cross-contamination and a sequencing artifact, a later analysis dropped roughly 620 nucleotide sequences that were highly shared and had low generation probability. In a later analysis, a clonal expansion index for each public chain was calculated from normalized within-repertoire ranks of inferred template counts. In a later analysis, generation probabilities were computed using a VDJ recombination model fitted to out-of-frame rearrangements, and the results were checked against IGoR. In a later analysis, TCR-TCR, TCR-HLA and TCR-CMV co-occurrence was scored with hypergeometric tests, and a repertoire-size bias correction was applied to TCR pairs. A later analysis estimated false discovery rates by permuting HLA or CMV assignments 20 times. In a later analysis, co-occurring TCRs were grouped using DBSCAN, with TCRdist sequence similarity added in when clustering inside HLA-allele-positive subsets. For co-occurrence clustering, repertoires with fewer than 30,000 or more than 120,000 public chains were excluded, along with roughly 5 repertoires with anomalous nucleotide sharing. TCRdb retrieved this table from immuneACCESS and kept in-frame rearrangements only. Not all clones are present; in checked studies, unresolved V genes account for under half, and no reason is known for the remainder. The V and J calls and clone size were taken over from that table, and D and trimming were inferred from the DNA. This sample is represented by over 150,000 clones; about 69% of them were singletons. The top ten hold about 4.8% of the sample.

Concerning this clone: This receptor's antigen is unknown. No much larger clone exists at a distance of one base, and base qualities are not known.

In total, roughly 670 healthy bone marrow donors made up the cohort. At the time of sampling, all cohort members were nominally healthy, though unrecorded immune exposures were likely present. The donor was CMV seropositive and was included in the group of 250 to 300 seropositive cohort members. A peripheral blood sample was provided by each donor, and peripheral blood mononuclear cells were used for TCR beta sequencing. Genomic DNA was extracted from the blood cell samples with the Qiagen DNeasy Blood Extraction Kit. Input material: PBMCs. The sequence came from a man aged 25 to 40 in good health and CMV-seropositive. The V gene is TRBV18 and the J gene is TRBJ1-1; 10 bases in the junction line up with TRBD1. CDR3 region: CASSPSGTGVTEAFF. The DNA sequence is given as TGTGCCAGCTCACCGTCCGGGACAGGGGTCACTGAAGCTTTCTTT.